A selection of T cell receptor beta chains follows, all from one sample in a study of T-cell reconstitution after alpha-beta-depleted transplantation in children. TCRdb reprocessed the PCR reads with MiXCR, giving one entry per CDR3 protein. This sample has some 300,000 distinct CDR3 sequences, with almost 8% found just once. The sample consisted of peripheral blood, taken 360 days after TCRalphabeta/CD19-depleted stem cell transplant. The receptors here all came from a female patient under 10 years old who had a stem cell transplant for Fanconi anemia, so the T cells may come from the graft donor. CDR3s include the opening cysteine and the closing phenylalanine or tryptophan. Each record gives: J gene, V gene, clone size, D gene, CDR3 length, CDR3 DNA, CDR3 protein. The D gene is left open where the match is weak. Size is omitted from some rows. Given values are once, few, many or a class for expanded clones.

TRBJ2-5,TRBV9,many,TRBD1,15,TGTGCCAGCAGCGTAGACAGGGGGTATCAAGAGACCCAGTACTTC,CASSVDRGYQETQYF
TRBJ1-2,TRBV20-1,many,NA,12,TGCAGTGCTAGGGGGGGTGACTATGGCTACACCTTC,CSARGGDYGYTF
TRBJ2-5,TRBV20-1,many,NA,14,TGCAGTGCTAGCCCCGAGAGTATTGGGGAGACCCAGTACTTC,CSASPESIGETQYF
TRBJ2-1,TRBV28,NA,TRBD2,16,TGTGCCAGCAGTTTTCGGACTAGCGGAAAACTCAATGAGCAGTTCTTC,CASSFRTSGKLNEQFF
TRBJ1-1,TRBV6-2/TRBV6-3,NA,NA,13,TGTGCCAGCAATTACGGACACAACACTGAAGCTTTCTTT,CASNYGHNTEAFF
TRBJ2-2,TRBV18,few,TRBD2,16,TGTGCCAGCTCACCACTCACCGCGGGAGAAACCGGGGAGCTGTTTTTT,CASSPLTAGETGELFF
TRBJ2-3,TRBV7-9,few,TRBD2,16,TGTGCCAGCAGCCCTCTCGAGACTAGCGGCACAGATACGCAGTATTTT,CASSPLETSGTDTQYF
TRBJ2-2,TRBV11-2,NA,NA,19,TGTGCCAGCAACCTTAGAGGTCGCGGTCGGGGGCCTGGCACCGGGGAGCTGTTTTTT,CASNLRGRGRGPGTGELFF
TRBJ1-1,TRBV7-8,few,NA,15,TGTGCCAGCAGCTCACGACAGGTACGGGACACTGAAGCTTTCTTT,CASSSRQVRDTEAFF
TRBJ2-6,TRBV18,few,TRBD2,15,TGTGCCAGCTCACCACGTGGGAGGGTAACCAACGTCCTGACTTTC,CASSPRGRVTNVLTF
TRBJ2-1,TRBV5-1,few,NA,13,TGCGCCAGCAGCTTAGCCCATAGCGATGAGCAGTTCTTC,CASSLAHSDEQFF
TRBJ2-7,TRBV6-5,many,TRBD1,14,TGTGCCAGCAGTTTGACAGGGGGGACCTACGAGCAGTACTTC,CASSLTGGTYEQYF
TRBJ2-1,TRBV7-6,NA,NA,17,TGTGCCAGCAGCCCCGAGGGCAGGACCCTTTATTACAATGAGCAGTTCTTC,CASSPEGRTLYYNEQFF
TRBJ2-7,TRBV5-1,NA,NA,15,TGCGCCAGCAGCTTGGCCGGCGGCAGGGCGGGCGAGCAGTACTTC,CASSLAGGRAGEQYF
TRBJ1-5,TRBV2,many,NA,15,TGTGCCAGCAGATTAAGACCCATCAGCAATCAGCCCCAGCATTTT,CASRLRPISNQPQHF
TRBJ1-2,TRBV4-2,few,NA,17,TGTGCCAGCAGCCAATTTGAATCCGGGGCAGATGTAAATGGCTACACCTTC,CASSQFESGADVNGYTF
TRBJ2-2,TRBV4-2,NA,TRBD2,16,TGTGCCAGCAGCCAAGAGGGCGGGGGGGCCGCCGGGGAGCTGTTTTTT,CASSQEGGGAAGELFF
TRBJ1-1,TRBV18,NA,NA,15,TGTGCCAGCTCACCCCCGGTGGGGGTATACACTGAAGCTTTCTTT,CASSPPVGVYTEAFF
TRBJ2-5,TRBV15,NA,NA,16,TGTGCCACCAGCAGAGATCCCCTCGGCTCCCAAGAGACCCAGTACTTC,CATSRDPLGSQETQYF
TRBJ1-1,TRBV24-1,many,NA,13,TGTGCCACCAGTGATTCGGACGGACGTGAAGCTTTCTTT,CATSDSDGREAFF
TRBJ1-3,TRBV5-1,few,TRBD1,15,TGCGCCAGCAGCCGATTCGGACAGGGCCTAAACACCATATATTTT,CASSRFGQGLNTIYF
TRBJ2-3,TRBV9,many,TRBD1,16,TGTGCCAGCAGCGCTTTAGCGACAGGGGTCACAGATACGCAGTATTTT,CASSALATGVTDTQYF
TRBJ2-7,TRBV7-9,many,TRBD1,14,TGTGCCAGCAGCTCCGGGACAGGGAACTACGAGCAGTACTTC,CASSSGTGNYEQYF
TRBJ1-5,TRBV7-6,NA,NA,14,TGTGCCAGCAGCTCACAGGAGAGCAATCAGCCCCAGCATTTT,CASSSQESNQPQHF
TRBJ2-2,TRBV7-2,many,NA,13,TGTGCCAGCAGCTTTGCGGCGGCCGGGGAGCTGTTTTTT,CASSFAAAGELFF
TRBJ1-5,TRBV21-1,few,NA,14,TGTGCCAGCAGCAAAGCTAGGGGGAATCAGCCCCAGCATTTT,CASSKARGNQPQHF
TRBJ2-5,TRBV5-1,few,TRBD2,17,TGCGCCAGCAGAGTGGGGACTAGCGGGGGCCCCGAAGAGACCCAGTACTTC,CASRVGTSGGPEETQYF
TRBJ2-1,TRBV6-5,NA,TRBD1,12,TGTGCCAGCAGTTCCCGACAGGGTGGGCAGTTCTTC,CASSSRQGGQFF
TRBJ2-3,TRBV7-9,few,NA,13,TGTGCCAGCAGATTTCAAGTCACAGATACGCAGTATTTT,CASRFQVTDTQYF
TRBJ1-2,TRBV27,NA,TRBD1,14,TGTGCCAGCAGTTTAGACAGGGCAGCTGGCGGCTACACCTTC,CASSLDRAAGGYTF
TRBJ2-7,TRBV6-2/TRBV6-3,NA,NA,14,TGTGCCAGCAGTTACGCTGCCAGGACGGGCGAGCAGTACTTC,CASSYAARTGEQYF
TRBJ1-2,TRBV9,many,TRBD1,15,TGTGCCAGCAGCGTTCACAGGGGAGGAGGCTATGGCTACACCTTC,CASSVHRGGGYGYTF
TRBJ2-5,TRBV6-1,few,TRBD2,17,TGTGCCAGCAGTGGATTTGGACTAGCGGGGGGCGAGGAGACCCAGTACTTC,CASSGFGLAGGEETQYF
TRBJ2-2,TRBV14,NA,NA,15,TGTGCCAGCAGCCAGAAGGGGATCGGCACCGGGGAGCTGTTTTTT,CASSQKGIGTGELFF
TRBJ1-1,TRBV30,NA,TRBD1,12,TGTGCCGGATGGACAGGACACACTGAAGCTTTCTTT,CAGWTGHTEAFF
TRBJ2-1,TRBV4-2,many,TRBD2,16,TGTGCCAGCAGCCAAGCCGGGAGGGGTCCTTACAATGAGCAGTTCTTC,CASSQAGRGPYNEQFF
TRBJ2-3,TRBV20-1,many,NA,13,TGCAGTGCTAGAGTTTCGGGCACAGATACGCAGTATTTT,CSARVSGTDTQYF
TRBJ1-5,TRBV15,few,TRBD1,15,TGTGCCACCAGCAGATCAGGGGGCAGGGATCAGCCCCAGCATTTT,CATSRSGGRDQPQHF
TRBJ2-7,TRBV27,few,NA,15,TGTGCCAGCAGTCCGCAGTTAGCCGTCTCCTACGAGCAGTACTTC,CASSPQLAVSYEQYF
TRBJ2-4,TRBV12-3/TRBV12-4,many,NA,15,TGTGCCAGCAGTTTATATTACAGTCTGAAAAACATTCAGTACTTC,CASSLYYSLKNIQYF
TRBJ2-7,TRBV20-1,NA,NA,12,TGCAGTGCTGGCCTCAGGAGCTACGAGCAGTACTTC,CSAGLRSYEQYF
TRBJ2-7,TRBV2,many,TRBD1,15,TGTGCCAGCAAGACCGGGACAGGTAGAGGTTACGAGCAGTACTTC,CASKTGTGRGYEQYF
TRBJ2-2,TRBV5-1,many,NA,14,TGCGCCAGCAGCTTGGGGTCCGGGGGCGAGGAGCTGTTTTTT,CASSLGSGGEELFF
TRBJ1-5,TRBV4-2,many,NA,16,TGTGCCAGCAGCCAAGATTATCGGGGGGCGGGTCAGCCCCAGCATTTT,CASSQDYRGAGQPQHF
TRBJ2-7,TRBV2,many,NA,11,TGTGCCAGCAGTTTTAATCTAGAGCAGTACTTC,CASSFNLEQYF
TRBJ1-3,TRBV4-3,many,NA,14,TGCGCCAGCAGCCAAGGTTACAGGGTGGACACCATATATTTT,CASSQGYRVDTIYF
TRBJ2-3,TRBV11-2,few,NA,14,TGTGCCAGCAGCTTAGCCAGACCCACAGATACGCAGTATTTT,CASSLARPTDTQYF
TRBJ1-2,TRBV20-1,NA,NA,13,TGCAGTGCTAAACAGTCTTCTAACTATGGCTACACCTTC,CSAKQSSNYGYTF
TRBJ2-5,TRBV5-1,many,NA,12,TGCGCCAGCAGCCGACCTCAAGAGACCCAGTACTTC,CASSRPQETQYF
TRBJ1-2,TRBV5-1,NA,NA,14,TGCGCCAGCAGCCAACTACAGGGTAACTATGGCTACACCTTC,CASSQLQGNYGYTF
TRBJ2-5,TRBV20-1,many,TRBD2,15,TGCAGTGCCCTAAGGGGGACTAGCGAAAAATGGACCCAGTACTTC,CSALRGTSEKWTQYF
TRBJ1-2,TRBV11-2,many,NA,16,TGTGCCAGCAGCCTCTCCGATGTCGGGGATAACTATGGCTACACCTTC,CASSLSDVGDNYGYTF
TRBJ2-1,TRBV10-3,many,NA,13,TGTGCCATCACTCAAGCGAGTGGCAATGAGCAGTTCTTC,CAITQASGNEQFF
TRBJ2-7,TRBV12-3/TRBV12-4,many,NA,14,TGTGCCAGCAGTTTCCCCCAGGGTTCCTACGAGCAGTACTTC,CASSFPQGSYEQYF
TRBJ1-4,TRBV3-1,NA,NA,15,TGTGCCAGCAGCCAAGAAACATGGGGGAATGAAAAACTGTTTTTT,CASSQETWGNEKLFF
TRBJ2-2,TRBV12-3/TRBV12-4,NA,TRBD1,16,TGTGCCAGCAATCCTTCCGGGACAGGGGTCACCGGGGAGCTGTTTTTT,CASNPSGTGVTGELFF